The clone carrying this T cell receptor beta chain was counted ten times or more. Its antigen is as yet unknown. Germline assignment: CDR1 GTSNPN and CDR2 SVGIG (reference sequence). Trimming left V 6 bases short and J 9 bases short, with 24 bases between. The CDR3 contains 15 residues. TCRdb re-called the 5' RACE reads through MiXCR, storing one row per CDR3 protein. The sample shows 650,000 to 800,000 distinct CDR3 sequences, more than 6.5% of them seen only once. The entry originates in a study of identical twins. Study results and caveats: Excess sharing between twins was weaker in beta out-of-frame sequences. Researchers reported excess low generation probability among twin-shared out-of-frame alpha sequences.

The sample also formed part of further work on yellow fever vaccine responses in identical twins.

Sequencing was carried out using PBMCs. This receptor was identified in a young woman in good health. The genes are TRBV30 and TRBJ2-1, with a tentative D call TRBD1 (6 bases). CDR3 residues: CACTSPDTGTGEQFF. The CDR3 DNA is TGTGCCTGCACCAGTCCCGACACAGGGACGGGTGAGCAGTTCTTC.